The 10 T cell receptor beta chains below come from one sample, sequenced in a study of blood T cell repertoires in COVID-19. Sequencing used immunoSEQ multiplex PCR; TCRdb keeps in-frame clones, though not all of them. The table shows approximately 150,000 clones, with 87% occurring only once. The sample taken for sequencing was peripheral blood. These receptors originate from a woman aged 45-60 years with acute or convalescent COVID-19.

The gene calls are TRBV5-6 and TRBJ2-7; 10 nucleotides match TRBD1. Germline values: CDR1 SGHDT, CDR2 YYEEEE. The junction had 5 bases not matched to a gene; V was cut back by 5 bases and J by 3 bases. The CDR3 runs to 14 residues. The CDR3 DNA sequence: TGTGCCAGCAGTCCCGGGACAGGGGACTACGAGCAGTACTTC. Translation: CASSPGTGDYEQYF.

This chain joins TRBV12-5 and TRBJ2-4, with 14 positions matching TRBD2. Germline values: CDR1 LGHNT, CDR2 FRNRAP. With V trimmed by 4 bases and J by 1 base, 9 bases remained unmatched. The CDR3 sequence is 19 residues long. The DNA for the CDR3 is TGTGCTAGTGGTTGGGAGGGACTAGCGGGGGATGGTGCCAAAAACATTCAGTACTTC. The encoded protein is CASGWEGLAGDGAKNIQYF.

CDR3 nucleotides: TGTGCCAGCAGCTTAACTACTAGCGGGGGCGCCCAGTACTTC. Protein: CASSLTTSGGAQYF. The V call is TRBV7-7, the J call TRBJ2-5, with 11 bases matching TRBD2. The CDR3 is 14 amino acids. J was trimmed by 9 bases and V by 2 bases; bases with no gene match: 5. The germline V gene has CDR1 SSHAT and CDR2 FNYEAQ (reference sequence).

This clone was counted between two and nine times. This chain links TRBV15 with TRBJ1-2; D is undetermined. This CDR3 has 15 residues. Germline CDR1 LNHNV, CDR2 YYDKDF (reference sequence). Trimming shortened V by 0 bases and J by 7 bases, and 15 bases separated the two germline ends. The CDR3 DNA reads as TGTGCCACCAGCAGAGATTTCCGGGAAGGCTCTGGCTACACCTTC. As protein: CATSRDFREGSGYTF.

This chain joins TRBV4-1 and TRBJ2-7; D might be TRBD1 (5 bases). Trimming cost V 0 bases and J 6 bases, with 9 bases left between them. Germline V CDR1 and CDR2: MGHRA, YSYEKL. The CDR3 has 13 amino acids. This CDR3 reads CASSQESQGEQYF. For the CDR3, the DNA is TGCGCCAGCAGCCAAGAGTCCCAGGGCGAGCAGTACTTC.

The J gene is TRBJ2-1, the V gene TRBV18; tentatively, D is TRBD1 (5 bases). V dropped 0 bases and J dropped 2 bases, with 14 bases sitting between them. Looked up from germline, CDR1 is KGHSH and CDR2 is LQKENI. The CDR3 totals 17 residues. The CDR3 coding sequence is TGTGCCAGCTCACCACCCCCCGAACAGGCCGCCTACAATGAGCAGTTCTTC. Protein: CASSPPPEQAAYNEQFF.

The CDR3 spells CAWSGGQGNQPQHF. For the CDR3, the DNA is TGTGCCTGGAGTGGGGGACAGGGAAATCAGCCCCAGCATTTT. The chain carries TRBV30 and TRBJ1-5, with 9 nucleotides matching TRBD1. The CDR3 consists of 14 residues. Per the germline V gene, CDR1 is GTSNPN and CDR2 is SVGIG (reference sequence). V shed 1 base and J 4 bases; nucleotides not matched to a gene: 2.

The CDR3 nucleotides are TGCAGCGTTGGCCCAGCGGGGAACAATGAGCAGTTCTTC. Encoded protein: CSVGPAGNNEQFF. The rearrangement joins TRBV29-1 to TRBJ2-1; 7 nucleotides match TRBD2. In germline, CDR1 is SQVTM, CDR2 ANQGSEA. The CDR3 extends over 13 amino acids. The J segment lost 5 bases and the V segment lost 4 bases, leaving 5 bases of the junction unmatched.

V is TRBV27 and J is TRBJ1-4, with unresolved D. Germline V gives CDR1 MNHEY, CDR2 SMNVEV (reference sequence). The CDR3 runs to 15 residues. Between the trimmed V and J ends, which lost 3 bases and 0 bases, there was a span of 8 bases. The CDR3 loop is CASSFGSATNEKLFF. The CDR3 bases are TGTGCCAGCAGTTTCGGGTCCGCAACTAATGAAAAACTGTTTTTT.

The chain is built from TRBV19 and TRBJ2-2, with 9 bases lining up with TRBD2. V trimming: 3 bases; J trimming: 2 bases; junction bases outside the gene matches: 4. The CDR3 is made up of 16 amino acids. Per germline, CDR1 LNHDA and CDR2 SQIVND (reference sequence). CDR3 sequence (DNA): TGTGCCAGTAGTATGGAACTAGCGGGCAACACCGGGGAGCTGTTTTTT. It specifies CASSMELAGNTGELFF.